The clone carrying this T cell receptor beta chain has ten or more counts. Its antigen is unidentified. This sample was taken from a study of read filtering for tumor transcriptome and immune sequencing. Study-wide points: RNA-seq captured clonotypes less deeply and reliably than IR-seq. In IR-seq, single-read clonotypes were approximately 79% of clonotypes but approximately 3.5% of reads.

The library was built from approximately 400 ng RNA with molecular barcoded adaptors for alpha/delta and beta/gamma chains. From the reads, TCRdb called clonotypes with MiXCR, one entry per CDR3 protein. The repertoire holds about 22,000 distinct CDR3 sequences, with roughly an eighth as singletons. V shed 0 bases, J shed 6 bases, and the junction held 6 bases outside the gene matches. The CDR3 length is 16 residues. Per germline, CDR1 KGHSH and CDR2 LQKENI. The source is a donor at least 40 years old with multiple myeloma. Sequencing was performed on a population of CD138-negative cells sorted from bone marrow. The chain employs TRBV18 and TRBJ2-1; TRBD2 aligns across 9 bases. The CDR3, as DNA: TGTGCCAGCTCACCACCTGGCGGGAGGGCCTCCAATGAGCAGTTCTTC. This encodes CASSPPGGRASNEQFF.